This T cell receptor beta chain derives from a study of T cell clones after liver transplantation. Findings and limits, study-wide: Low donor cell numbers restricted donor-reactive repertoire measurement in a couple of subjects.

The CDR3 sequence is 15 residues long. Trimming stripped 0 bases from V and 1 base from J, with 10 bases between. Germline V gene lookup returns CDR1 SGHRS and CDR2 YFSETQ. With respect to this clone: As yet, its antigen is unknown.

TCRdb keeps only in-frame clones here, not all; method: immunoSEQ multiplex PCR. Of tens of thousands of clones in the sample, over 80% are singletons; the top ten hold roughly 0.44%. The chain couples TRBV5-1 to TRBJ1-1, with no clear D. The source of this sequence is a human patient who received a liver transplant. Some of the T cells may derive from the graft donor. Sample: CD4+ T cells from blood, taken 46 months after liver transplant. The CDR3 DNA is TGCGCCAGCAGCTTGGATCCAGGTAGGAACACTGAAGCTTTCTTT. Its protein is CASSLDPGRNTEAFF.